Judged by abundance, the clone carrying this T cell receptor (beta chain) is medium-sized (0.01 to 0.1%). This entry is derived from a study of OX40 agonist ivuxolimab in advanced cancers. The data were produced by immunoSEQ multiplex PCR, yet TCRdb's version contains in-frame clones alone and is incomplete. The profile covers fewer than 15,000 clones, with approximately 78% appearing a single time and around 47% taken by the ten largest. Germline lookup yields CDR1 MNHEY and CDR2 SMNVEV (reference sequence). This CDR3 is 15 amino acids long. V gave up 5 bases and J gave up 6 bases, with 17 bases separating them.

This sequence joins TRBV27 and TRBJ2-1, with D unclear. The material sequenced was CD4+ or CD8+ T cells sorted from blood, taken in a trial of the OX40 agonist ivuxolimab. The origin of this receptor is an adult with an advanced solid tumor such as melanoma, head and neck, liver or kidney cancer. CDR3 in DNA: TGTGCCAGCAGTCTCACAGCCACAGCCCGCAATGAGCAGTTCTTC. As protein: CASSLTATARNEQFF.